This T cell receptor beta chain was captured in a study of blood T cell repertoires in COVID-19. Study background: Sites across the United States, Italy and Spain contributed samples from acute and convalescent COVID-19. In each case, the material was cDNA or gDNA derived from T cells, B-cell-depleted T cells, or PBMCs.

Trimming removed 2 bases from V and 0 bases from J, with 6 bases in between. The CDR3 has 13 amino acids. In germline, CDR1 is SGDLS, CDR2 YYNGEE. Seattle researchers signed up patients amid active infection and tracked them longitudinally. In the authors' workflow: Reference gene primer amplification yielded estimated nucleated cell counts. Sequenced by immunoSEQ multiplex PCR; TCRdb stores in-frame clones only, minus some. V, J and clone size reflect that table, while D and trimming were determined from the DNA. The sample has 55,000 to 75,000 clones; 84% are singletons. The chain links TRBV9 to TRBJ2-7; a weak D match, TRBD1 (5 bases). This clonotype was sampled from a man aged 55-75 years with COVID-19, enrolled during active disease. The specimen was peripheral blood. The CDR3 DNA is TGTGCCAGCAGCGTTGACAGCTCCTACGAGCAGTACTTC. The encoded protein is CASSVDSSYEQYF.